This passage covers 7 T cell receptor beta chains from one sample sequenced in a study of T cell changes during pregnancy in multiple sclerosis. This table comes from immunoSEQ multiplex PCR, and its TCRdb copy is limited to in-frame clones, with some not included. The sample records 55,000 to 80,000 clones, about 94% being singletons. The sample in question was peripheral blood, obtained in the third trimester of pregnancy. These TCRs come from a female donor with multiple sclerosis, enrolled in a pregnancy study.

J is TRBJ2-7 and V is TRBV6-1; 10 bases agree with TRBD1. Losses at the gene ends were 4 bases for V and 6 bases for J; bases not matched to a gene: 6. The CDR3 is 14 residues long. The germline V gene has CDR1 MNHNS and CDR2 SASEGT. CDR3 bases: TGTGCCAGCAGTGGCCGCGGACAGGGGGTCGAGCAGTACTTC. Amino acids: CASSGRGQGVEQYF.

This clone was seen once. The V call is TRBV5-1, the J call TRBJ1-1; 8 bases are a match to TRBD1. Germline V lookup: CDR1 SGHRS, CDR2 YFSETQ. This CDR3 contains 15 residues. The J segment lost 1 base and the V segment lost 4 bases, leaving 6 bases of the junction unmatched. The CDR3 DNA reads TGCGCCAGCAGCCCGCGGACAGGGAAGAACACTGAAGCTTTCTTT. It codes for CASSPRTGKNTEAFF. Full variable domain (remainder filled in from reference TRBV5-1 and TRBJ1-1): KAGVTQTPRYLIKTRGQQVTLSCSPISGHRSVSWYQQTPGQGLQFLFEYFSETQRNKGNFPGRFSGRQFSNSRSEMNVSTLELGDSALYLCASSPRTGKNTEAFFGQGTRLTVV.

The rearrangement links TRBV5-6 to TRBJ2-2; D might be TRBD1 (7 bases). Germline CDR1 reads SGHDT; CDR2 reads YYEEEE. Trimming stripped 1 base from V and 8 bases from J, with 18 bases between. The length of the CDR3 is 16 residues. The CDR3: CASSLLQGGRKGELFF. DNA of the CDR3: TGTGCCAGCAGCTTGTTGCAGGGGGGTCGAAAAGGGGAGCTGTTTTTT.

The genes are TRBV5-5 and TRBJ1-1; D might be TRBD1 (5 bases). CDR1 and CDR2 (germline): SGHKS, YYEKEE (reference sequence). This CDR3 is 16 amino acids long. V was clipped by 1 base and J by 5 bases, with 18 bases between them. CDR3 region: CASSLTIAGLGTEAFF. The CDR3 DNA sequence: TGTGCCAGCAGCTTGACAATCGCAGGGTTAGGGACTGAAGCTTTCTTT.

This clone was found once. The J gene is TRBJ2-3, the V gene TRBV19; D unclear. The CDR3 sequence is 15 residues long. Trimming cost V 3 bases and J 0 bases, with 10 bases left between them. The germline V gene encodes CDR1 LNHDA and CDR2 SQIVND (reference sequence). The CDR3 nucleotides read TGTGCCAGTAGTATGGGCCTGCCAAGCACAGATACGCAGTATTTT. This sequence encodes CASSMGLPSTDTQYF.

CDR3 DNA sequence: TGTGCCAGCTCACCCCAGGGATCAAGCCGGAACACCATATATTTT. Translated, it gives CASSPQGSSRNTIYF. The chain has TRBV18 and TRBJ1-3, with D possibly TRBD1 on 5 matching bases. This CDR3 has 15 residues. Germline values: CDR1 KGHSH, CDR2 LQKENI. V dropped 3 bases and J dropped 7 bases, with 16 bases sitting between them.

This clone appeared a few times. The chain is built from TRBV19 and TRBJ1-5; 9 bases line up with TRBD1. This CDR3 has 13 amino acids. After removal of 11 bases from V and 3 bases from J, the junction contained 5 bases not matched to a gene. Germline CDR1 is LNHDA and CDR2 is SQIVND (reference sequence). The CDR3 DNA reads TGTGCCGCCAGGGACAGGGACAATCAGCCCCAGCATTTT. It translates to CAARDRDNQPQHF.